This T cell receptor beta chain was identified during a study of cytomegalovirus exposure and HLA in healthy donors. Germline V lookup: CDR1 PRHDT, CDR2 FYEKMQ (reference sequence). Deletions cut 5 bases from V and 4 bases from J, with 12 bases between. The CDR3 loop spans 13 amino acids. Study-level results: Analysis was carried out at a later point, and it linked a missense DCLRE1C variant to TCR beta V- and J-gene trimming. As confirmed in vitro, three CMV-associated chains were specific for CMV antigens. Reported results showed that the classifier diagnosed cytomegalovirus status with high specificity and sensitivity.

In the case of this clone: The antigen is undetermined.

The PCR was carried out with 60 Vbeta primers and 13 Jbeta primers. Data came from immunoSEQ multiplex PCR; TCRdb stores just in-frame clones and leaves some out. In the table there are some 170,000 clones, roughly 76% of which are singletons. The chain employs TRBV13 and TRBJ2-7; a weak D match, TRBD1 (7 bases). The sample was PBMCs. This clonotype was sampled from a man in his fifties or sixties in good health and CMV-seronegative. In DNA form, the CDR3 reads TGTGCCAGCAGCCCACAGGGGAGGTACGAGCAGTACTTC. Its protein product is CASSPQGRYEQYF.